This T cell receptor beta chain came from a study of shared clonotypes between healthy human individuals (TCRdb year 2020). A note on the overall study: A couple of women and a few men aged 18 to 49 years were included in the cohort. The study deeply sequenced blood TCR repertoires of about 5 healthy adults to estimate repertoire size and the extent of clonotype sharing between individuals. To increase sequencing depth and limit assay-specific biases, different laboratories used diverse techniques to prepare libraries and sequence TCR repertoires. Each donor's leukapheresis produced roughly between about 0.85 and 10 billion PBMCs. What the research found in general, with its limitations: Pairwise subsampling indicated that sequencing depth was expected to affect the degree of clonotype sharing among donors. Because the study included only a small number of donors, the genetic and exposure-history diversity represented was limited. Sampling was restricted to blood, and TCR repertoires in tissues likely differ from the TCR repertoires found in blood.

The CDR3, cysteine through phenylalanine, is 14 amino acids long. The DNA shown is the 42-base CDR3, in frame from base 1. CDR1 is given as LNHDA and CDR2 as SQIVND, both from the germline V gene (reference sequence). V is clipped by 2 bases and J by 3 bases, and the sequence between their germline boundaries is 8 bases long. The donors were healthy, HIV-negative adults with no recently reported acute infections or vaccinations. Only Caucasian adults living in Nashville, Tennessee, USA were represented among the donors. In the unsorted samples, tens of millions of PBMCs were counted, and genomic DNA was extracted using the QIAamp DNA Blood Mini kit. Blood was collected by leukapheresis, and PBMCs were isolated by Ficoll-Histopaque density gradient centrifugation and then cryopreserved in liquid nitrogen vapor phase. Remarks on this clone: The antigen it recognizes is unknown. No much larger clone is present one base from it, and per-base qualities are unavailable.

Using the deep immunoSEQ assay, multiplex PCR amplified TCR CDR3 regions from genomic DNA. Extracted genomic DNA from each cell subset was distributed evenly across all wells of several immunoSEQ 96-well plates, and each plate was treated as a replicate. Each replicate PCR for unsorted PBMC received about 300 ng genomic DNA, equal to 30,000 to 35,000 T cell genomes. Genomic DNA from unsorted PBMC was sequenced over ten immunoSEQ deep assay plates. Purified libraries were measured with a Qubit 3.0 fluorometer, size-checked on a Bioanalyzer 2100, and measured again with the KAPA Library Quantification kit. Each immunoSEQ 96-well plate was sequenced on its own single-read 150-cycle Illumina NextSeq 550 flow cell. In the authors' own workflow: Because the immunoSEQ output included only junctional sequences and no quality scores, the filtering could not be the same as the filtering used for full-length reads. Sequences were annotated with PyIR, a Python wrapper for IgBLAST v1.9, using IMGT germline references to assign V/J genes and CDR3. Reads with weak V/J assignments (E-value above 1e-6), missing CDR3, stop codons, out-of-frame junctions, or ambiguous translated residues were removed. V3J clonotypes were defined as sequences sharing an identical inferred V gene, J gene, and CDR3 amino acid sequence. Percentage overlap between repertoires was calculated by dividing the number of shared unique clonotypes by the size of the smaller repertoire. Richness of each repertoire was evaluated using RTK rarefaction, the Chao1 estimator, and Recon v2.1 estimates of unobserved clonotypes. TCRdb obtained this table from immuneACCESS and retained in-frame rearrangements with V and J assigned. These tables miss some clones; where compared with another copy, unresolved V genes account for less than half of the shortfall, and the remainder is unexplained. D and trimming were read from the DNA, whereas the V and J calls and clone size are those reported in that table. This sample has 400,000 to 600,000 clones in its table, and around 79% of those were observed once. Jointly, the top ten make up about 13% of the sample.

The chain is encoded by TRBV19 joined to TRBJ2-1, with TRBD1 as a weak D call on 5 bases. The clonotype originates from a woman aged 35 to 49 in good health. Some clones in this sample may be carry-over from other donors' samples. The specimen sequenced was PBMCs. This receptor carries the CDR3 CASSIRGVYNEQFF. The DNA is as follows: TGTGCCAGTAGTATAAGGGGCGTCTACAATGAGCAGTTCTTC.